The 13 T cell receptor beta chains presented below share a single source sample, sequenced in a study of blood T cells in healthy people across ages. A second PCR, run for roughly 7 to 12 cycles, used a sample-barcoded 5' primer plus a J-beta primer mix. TCRdb ran MiXCR on the 5' RACE reads and lists one entry per CDR3 protein. The sample comprises some 1.6 million distinct CDR3 sequences, roughly a third of which are singletons, and approximately 10% rests with the top ten. Sample: blood. The receptors shown here come from a young woman in good health.

The chain is built from TRBV6-1 and TRBJ2-3; 12 nucleotides agree with TRBD2. The CDR3 totals 16 residues. Trimming at V came to 5 bases and at J to 4 bases, leaving 7 bases not matched to a gene. CDR1 and CDR2 from the germline V gene are MNHNS and SASEGT. The CDR3 bases are TGTGCCAGCAGTACGACTAGCGGGAGTGGCGCAGATACGCAGTATTTT. This codes for CASSTTSGSGADTQYF.

This chain joins TRBV4-1 and TRBJ1-2; 8 bases line up with TRBD1. Trimming took 0 bases from V and 4 from J; bases not matched to a gene: 7. Germline V gene sequence: CDR1 MGHRA, CDR2 YSYEKL. The CDR3 spans 16 residues. The CDR3 here is CASSQDSRQGIYGYTF. The CDR3, as DNA: TGCGCCAGCAGCCAAGATAGTAGACAGGGGATCTATGGCTACACCTTC.

This clonotype has at least ten counts. The gene calls are TRBV4-1 and TRBJ2-3; 7 bases are a match to TRBD2. The CDR3 contains 14 residues. Unmatched junction bases numbered 4, after V lost 2 bases and J lost 5 bases. Germline assignment: CDR1 MGHRA and CDR2 YSYEKL. The CDR3 protein is CASSQPGRGDTQYF. CDR3 nucleotide sequence: TGCGCCAGCAGCCAACCAGGGAGGGGAGATACGCAGTATTTT.

This chain connects TRBV6-2 or TRBV6-3 to TRBJ1-1; possible D gene TRBD1, 5 bases. V lost 9 bases and J lost 6, with 11 bases in between. The CDR3 runs to 11 residues. The germline CDR1 and CDR2 sequences are MNHEY and SVGEGT. The CDR3 DNA sequence: TGTGCCAGTACAGGTGTCGCTGAAGCTTTCTTT. This gives the protein CASTGVAEAFF.

V gene TRBV20-1 combines with J gene TRBJ2-1; 8 bases are a match to TRBD2. The CDR3 runs to 15 residues. The J segment lost 4 bases and the V segment lost 4 bases, leaving 9 bases of the junction unmatched. Germline V gives CDR1 DFQATT, CDR2 SNEGSKA (reference sequence). The DNA of the CDR3 is TGCAGTGCTATATCCGCGACTAGCGATTACAATGAGCAGTTCTTC. Translated, it gives CSAISATSDYNEQFF.

The chain carries TRBV9 and TRBJ2-3; 8 bases fit TRBD2. V shed 0 bases and J 2 bases; nucleotides not matched to a gene: 5. The CDR3 is made up of 16 amino acids. The germline CDR1 and CDR2 sequences are SGDLS and YYNGEE. The CDR3 DNA is TGTGCCAGCAGCGTAGGGAACGGGGGGGCCACAGATACGCAGTATTTT. As protein: CASSVGNGGATDTQYF.

This clonotype was seen only once. Because it lacks the conserved phenylalanine or tryptophan at the end, this CDR3 is likely a read error. V is TRBV6-5 and J is TRBJ2-2, with a possible D match to TRBD2 (5 bases). Germline CDR1 is MNHEY and CDR2 is SVGAGI. The CDR3 runs to 13 residues. V lost 4 bases, J lost 6 bases, and 9 bases lay in between. CDR3 residues: CASSSGLAGELFL. The CDR3 nucleotides are TGTGCCAGCAGTTCGGGATTAGCCGGGGAGCTGTTTTTG.

The chain carries TRBV6-1 and TRBJ2-5; no reliable D call. The V and J ends lost 3 bases and 3 bases respectively, with 8 bases between them. The CDR3 is 13 amino acids. Germline lookup yields CDR1 MNHNS and CDR2 SASEGT. CDR3 amino acids: CASSEWGEETQYF. Written as DNA, the CDR3 is TGTGCCAGCAGTGAGTGGGGTGAAGAGACCCAGTACTTC.

This clonotype has just a few counts. This chain joins TRBV4-1 and TRBJ2-5; D is possibly TRBD1 or TRBD2 (6 bases each). The CDR3 is 12 residues long. CDR1 and CDR2 (germline): MGHRA, YSYEKL. Trimming stripped 1 base from V and 12 bases from J, with 12 bases between. The CDR3 DNA reads TGCGCCAGCAGCCAAGGGGGGGCGGGGAAGTACTTC. Residues: CASSQGGAGKYF.

The rearrangement joins TRBV7-3 to TRBJ1-5, with TRBD1 matching over 7 bases. The V gene end was trimmed by 1 base and the J gene end by 2 bases; junction bases not matched to a gene: 5. Germline CDR1 is SGHTA and CDR2 is FQGTGA. This CDR3 spans 16 amino acids. The CDR3 DNA reads TGTGCCAGCAGCTTAAAACAGGGGTTCGGCAATCAGCCCCAGCATTTT. Protein product: CASSLKQGFGNQPQHF. The entire variable domain, with the rest obtained from reference TRBV7-3 and TRBJ1-5, is as follows: GAGVSQTPSNKVTEKGKYVELRCDPISGHTALYWYRQSLGQGPEFLIYFQGTGAADDSGLPNDRFFAVRPEGSVSTLKIQRTERGDSAVYLCASSLKQGFGNQPQHFGDGTRLSIL.

This sequence joins TRBV9 and TRBJ2-1, with 8 bases that match TRBD1. The trim removed 4 bases at V and 6 bases at J, leaving 9 bases unmatched. Germline V gives CDR1 SGDLS, CDR2 YYNGEE. The CDR3 extends over 15 amino acids. The CDR3 is CASSPYAQGVNEQFF. The CDR3 DNA follows: TGTGCCAGCAGCCCATACGCACAGGGGGTCAATGAGCAGTTCTTC.

This chain joins TRBV3-1 and TRBJ2-5, with TRBD2 matching 8 bases. J lost 7 bases, V lost 4 bases, and 11 bases had no gene match. CDR1 LGHDT and CDR2 YNNKEL come from the germline V gene (reference sequence). The CDR3 covers 15 residues. CDR3 nucleotides: TGTGCCAGCAGCCTTAGGACTAGCCCCGGAGGGACCCAGTACTTC. This gives the protein CASSLRTSPGGTQYF.

This clonotype has more than one count but fewer than ten. CDR3 coding DNA: TGCAGTGCTAGATCGGCTAGCGGGAGGGTGGGTACCTACGAGCAGTACTTC. It specifies CSARSASGRVGTYEQYF. The V call is TRBV20-1, the J call TRBJ2-7; 12 bases match TRBD2. This CDR3 region has 17 residues. CDR1 is DFQATT, CDR2 SNEGSKA, per germline (reference sequence). With 2 bases clipped from V and 2 bases from J, the junction kept 10 bases outside the gene matches.